The 6 T cell receptor beta chains below all came from one sample that was sequenced in a study of post-analysis software for immune sequencing data. General study findings and limits: Patients carried five TRBV segments more frequently than controls did, and TRBV5-6, TRBV5-1 and TRBV20-1 were among them.

These receptors are not linked to any known antigen. TCR beta libraries were prepared from cDNA with unique molecular identifiers. TCRdb re-derived calls from the PCR reads in MiXCR, one entry per CDR3 protein. The sample lists roughly 800,000 distinct CDR3 sequences, about 32% seen once, with more than 0.45% in the top ten. Material: blood. These receptors originate from a girl between 10 and 17 years old with multiple sclerosis.

This clonotype turned up a few times. The rearrangement uses TRBV15 and TRBJ2-3; D not resolved. Germline V gives CDR1 LNHNV, CDR2 YYDKDF (reference sequence). V was clipped by 6 bases and J by 1 base, with 8 bases between them. This CDR3 is 13 amino acids long. In DNA, the CDR3 is TGTGCCACCAGTCCAAGGGGCACAGATACGCAGTATTTT. Translated: CATSPRGTDTQYF.

The chain carries TRBV7-2 and TRBJ2-5, with 9 bases identical to TRBD1. TRBJ2-7 explains the end of the DNA better; the J call may be wrong. The length of the CDR3 is 15 residues. From germline, CDR1 is SGHTA and CDR2 FQGNSA. In DNA, the CDR3 is TGTGCCAGCAGCTTAGGGGGACAGGGCGGTCACGAGCAGTACTTC. Protein: CASSLGGQGGHEQYF.

The rearrangement links TRBV2 to TRBJ1-2; no clear D. CDR1 is SNHLY, CDR2 FYNNEI, per germline. Trimming took 5 bases from V and 3 from J, leaving 7 bases between them. The CDR3 consists of 12 residues. The CDR3 coding sequence is TGTGCCAGCAGTCCCCCTGACTATGGCTACACCTTC. Amino acids: CASSPPDYGYTF.

CDR3 nucleotide sequence: TGCAGTGCTAGCCCGACGGAAGCTACCACAGATACGCAGTATTTT. Protein sequence: CSASPTEATTDTQYF. The J gene is TRBJ2-3, the V gene TRBV20-1; no definite D call. The CDR3 consists of 15 residues. The germline V gene encodes CDR1 DFQATT and CDR2 SNEGSKA (reference sequence). The V gene lost 3 bases and the J gene lost 2 bases, with 15 bases spanning the gap.

The chain uses TRBV9 and TRBJ2-5, with D possibly matching TRBD2 (5 bases). Germline V gives CDR1 SGDLS, CDR2 YYNGEE. V was cut by 3 bases and J by 5 bases, with 17 bases left in between. The CDR3 runs 15 residues. The DNA for the CDR3 is TGTGCCAGCAGCGCAGTTGCGGTAGCGAGGGAGACCCAGTACTTC. Its translation: CASSAVAVARETQYF. The full variable domain, in which reference TRBV9 and TRBJ2-5 provide the parts outside the CDR3, is DSGVTQTPKHLITATGQRVTLRCSPRSGDLSVYWYQQSLDQGLQFLIQYYNGEERAKGNILERFSAQQFPDLHSELNLSSLELGDSALYFCASSAVAVARETQYFGPGTRLLVL.

This clonotype occurred many times. CDR3 coding DNA: TGTGCCATCAGTGAGTCGAGCAGGGGCGAGGGTGAGCAGTTCTTC. It translates to CAISESSRGEGEQFF. The chain is built from TRBV10-3 and TRBJ2-1; D possibly corresponds to TRBD1 (6 bases). V lost 0 bases to trimming and J lost 9 bases, with 15 bases between them. From germline, CDR1 is ENHRY and CDR2 SYGVKD. The CDR3 has 15 residues.